These 26 T cell receptor beta chains came from one sample sequenced in a study of blood T cells in healthy people across ages. Alongside a J-beta primer mix, a sample-barcoded 5' primer served in a second PCR lasting about 7 to 12 cycles. TCRdb reprocessed the 5' RACE reads with MiXCR, giving one entry per CDR3 protein. This sample has about 650,000 distinct CDR3 sequences, with approximately 30% found just once. Input material: blood. These receptors were taken from a woman of 80 years or more in good health.

This sequence joins TRBV7-2 and TRBJ2-1, with 8 bases matching TRBD2. After removal of 5 bases from V and 8 bases from J, the junction contained 14 bases not matched to a gene. From germline, CDR1 is SGHTA and CDR2 FQGNSA. The CDR3 contains 16 residues. The CDR3 loop is CASSHTGTRLQDEQFF. The CDR3 coding sequence is TGTGCCAGCAGCCACACCGGGACTAGGCTCCAGGATGAGCAGTTCTTC.

This clonotype was seen a handful of times. The chain employs TRBV27 and TRBJ1-1; weak D call: TRBD1 (5 bases). CDR3 length: 13 residues. The V end lost 5 bases, the J end lost 7 bases, and 14 bases lay between the germline ends. Germline CDR1 is MNHEY and CDR2 is SMNVEV (reference sequence). This CDR3 is CASSARGGIEAFF. The CDR3 coding sequence is TGTGCCAGCAGTGCGAGGGGCGGGATTGAAGCTTTCTTT.

This clonotype was picked up one time. This could be a read error, since a much larger clone is one nucleotide away. In DNA form, the CDR3 reads TGTGCCAGTAGCCTCCTAAGTGGGAGCCGCGCAGATACGCAGTATTTT. Translation: CASSLLSGSRADTQYF. The chain uses TRBV19 and TRBJ2-3; weak D call: TRBD2 (5 bases). Germline V CDR1 and CDR2: LNHDA, SQIVND (reference sequence). The CDR3 is made up of 16 amino acids. Trimming cost V 6 bases and J 4 bases, with 20 bases left between them.

This clonotype was seen a handful of times. The chain couples TRBV20-1 to TRBJ1-6, with a weak D call TRBD1 (5 bases). There are 14 residues in the CDR3. The germline V gene has CDR1 DFQATT and CDR2 SNEGSKA (reference sequence). Trimming took off 3 bases at V and 8 bases at J, with 14 bases between the two ends. CDR3 protein: CSARLGGEDSPLHF. DNA for the CDR3: TGCAGTGCTAGGCTCGGAGGGGAGGATTCACCCCTCCACTTT.

With respect to this clonotype: Mismatch with germline at one junction end may stem from a read error. The chain is built from TRBV6-6 and TRBJ1-4, with D unresolved. The CDR3 extends over 13 amino acids. The germline gives CDR1 MNHNY, CDR2 SVGAGI (reference sequence). In DNA, the CDR3 is TGTGCCGGCAGTTACGCGGCTAATGAAAAACTGTTTTTT. It codes for CAGSYAANEKLFF.

V and J are TRBV28 and TRBJ1-6, with D unclear. CDR1 is MDHEN and CDR2 is SYDVKM in the germline V gene. V was clipped by 7 bases and J by 0 bases, with 10 bases between them. This CDR3 comprises 15 residues. The CDR3 is CASIEAVSYNSPLHF. The CDR3, as DNA: TGTGCCAGCATTGAGGCGGTCTCCTATAATTCACCCCTCCACTTT.

This clonotype was seen a single time. This sequence may be a read error, since a much larger clone differs from it by one base. The chain employs TRBV3-1 and TRBJ2-1; 8 nucleotides align to TRBD1. Germline CDR1 is LGHDT and CDR2 is YNNKEL (reference sequence). V lost 1 base, J lost 10 bases, and 9 bases stayed unmatched. CDR3 length: 15 residues. The CDR3 sequence: CASSQGRRGLGEQFF. In DNA, the CDR3 is TGTGCCAGCAGCCAAGGCCGCAGGGGGCTGGGCGAGCAGTTCTTC.

This clonotype was recorded at least ten times. J is TRBJ2-3 and V is TRBV20-1; perhaps TRBD2 as D (6 bases). CDR1 is DFQATT, CDR2 SNEGSKA, per germline (reference sequence). Trimming took 0 bases from V and 0 from J, leaving 10 bases between them. The CDR3 length is 15 residues. CDR3 nucleotide sequence: TGCAGTGCTAGAGATTGGCGGGGAAGCACAGATACGCAGTATTTT. Residues: CSARDWRGSTDTQYF.

This clonotype was counted at least ten times. The rearrangement joins TRBV7-2 to TRBJ2-1, with D hard to call. With 3 bases removed from V and 5 bases from J, the gap between germline ends came to 14 bases. This CDR3 is 15 amino acids long. The germline CDR1 and CDR2 sequences are SGHTA and FQGNSA. The CDR3 nucleotides are TGTGCCAGCAGCTTTGCCCGGCTCTTGAACAATGAGCAGTTCTTC. It translates to CASSFARLLNNEQFF.

The genes are TRBV7-8 and TRBJ1-2; a possible D gene is TRBD1 (5 bases). This CDR3 is built from 15 residues. V lost 0 bases, J lost 6 bases, and 14 bases lay in between. The germline CDR1 and CDR2 sequences are SGHVS and FQNEAQ. In nucleotides, the CDR3 is TGTGCCAGCAGCTTAGCGGGGACGGTGGAGAATGGCTACACCTTC. It translates to CASSLAGTVENGYTF.

This clonotype was seen ten or more times. V and J are TRBV5-1 and TRBJ2-7, with 7 positions matching TRBD2. CDR3 length: 14 residues. Germline loops: CDR1 SGHRS, CDR2 YFSETQ. After removal of 0 bases from V and 1 base from J, the junction contained 1 base not matched to a gene. The CDR3 DNA sequence: TGCGCCAGCAGCTTGGGGGGGGGTTCCTACGAGCAGTACTTC. It yields the protein CASSLGGGSYEQYF.

The rearrangement uses TRBV5-1 and TRBJ2-5; D is possibly TRBD1 or TRBD2 (5 bases each). CDR3 length equals 14 residues. Germline V gives CDR1 SGHRS, CDR2 YFSETQ. Trimming cost V 3 bases and J 3 bases, with 12 bases left between them. CDR3 nucleotides: TGCGCCAGCAGCTGGGCTTGGGGGAAAGAGACCCAGTACTTC. Encoded protein: CASSWAWGKETQYF. The whole variable domain, remainder taken from reference TRBV5-1 and TRBJ2-5, is KAGVTQTPRYLIKTRGQQVTLSCSPISGHRSVSWYQQTPGQGLQFLFEYFSETQRNKGNFPGRFSGRQFSNSRSEMNVSTLELGDSALYLCASSWAWGKETQYFGPGTRLLVL.

This clonotype was observed at least ten times. This chain joins TRBV9 and TRBJ2-7, with D perhaps TRBD2 (5 bases). CDR3 length: 14 amino acids. The V end was cut by 4 bases, the J end by 3 bases, with 14 bases between. The V gene's germline CDR1 is SGDLS and CDR2 YYNGEE. The DNA of the CDR3 is TGTGCCAGCAGCCCTGGACTGGCCGGCTACGAGCAGTACTTC. Its protein is CASSPGLAGYEQYF.

The chain has TRBV5-1 and TRBJ1-4; 8 nucleotides align to TRBD1. V dropped 0 bases and J dropped 8; count of bases not matched to a gene: 9. In germline, CDR1 is SGHRS, CDR2 YFSETQ. The CDR3 totals 16 residues. CDR3 region: CASSLEAGGAGEKLFF. The CDR3 DNA reads TGCGCCAGCAGCTTGGAGGCAGGGGGCGCGGGGGAAAAACTGTTTTTT.

This clonotype has only a few counts. The chain carries TRBV19 and TRBJ2-7; D remains unclear. This CDR3 region has 14 residues. Trimming stripped 6 bases from V and 0 bases from J, with 12 bases between. CDR1 is LNHDA and CDR2 is SQIVND in the germline V gene (reference sequence). DNA of the CDR3: TGTGCCAGTAGCGCCACTCCAACCTCCTACGAGCAGTACTTC. Translated: CASSATPTSYEQYF.

The V and J genes are TRBV5-1 and TRBJ2-7; 8 bases align to TRBD2. The V segment lost 0 bases and the J segment 0 bases; nucleotides outside the gene matches: 5. From germline, CDR1 is SGHRS and CDR2 YFSETQ. This CDR3 is 16 amino acids long. This chain's CDR3 is CASSLDPAGVSYEQYF. DNA of the CDR3: TGCGCCAGCAGCTTGGATCCAGCGGGGGTCTCCTACGAGCAGTACTTC.

V gene TRBV20-1 combines with J gene TRBJ2-7, with D unclear. Per the germline V gene, CDR1 is DFQATT and CDR2 is SNEGSKA (reference sequence). This CDR3 comprises 11 residues. Trimming removed 6 bases from V and 7 bases from J, with 13 bases in between. In nucleotides, the CDR3 is TGCAGTGCCAGACCCGTCAAGGAGCAGTACTTC. Protein: CSARPVKEQYF.

This clonotype was detected once. Germline and junction disagree at one end, which may indicate a read error. V and J are TRBV5-1 and TRBJ1-1; possible D gene TRBD1, 5 bases. The CDR3 totals 18 residues. Germline assignment: CDR1 SGHRS and CDR2 YFSETQ. The DNA for the CDR3 is TGCGCCAGCAGCTTATCCGGCGGTGGGAGGGGATTGAACACTGGAGCTTTCTTT. Translated, it gives CASSLSGGGRGLNTGAFF.

Many counts were recorded for this clonotype. J is TRBJ2-1 and V is TRBV30; D is unresolved. The CDR3 runs to 15 residues. Germline V gene sequence: CDR1 GTSNPN, CDR2 SVGIG (reference sequence). The V end lost 0 bases, the J end lost 4 bases, and 13 bases lay between the germline ends. This chain's CDR3 is CAWSVQGRQYNEQFF. The CDR3 DNA reads as TGTGCCTGGAGTGTACAAGGTCGGCAATACAATGAGCAGTTCTTC. Using reference TRBV30 and TRBJ2-1 for the parts outside the CDR3, the full variable domain is SQTIHQWPATLVQPVGSPLSLECTVEGTSNPNLYWYRQAAGRGLQLLFYSVGIGQISSEVPQNLSASRPQDRQFILSSKKLLLSDSGFYLCAWSVQGRQYNEQFFGPGTRLTVL.

This clonotype has ten or more counts. This chain connects TRBV5-1 to TRBJ2-5; D gene ambiguous. V was shortened by 1 base and J by 5 bases, with 12 bases between the two germline ends. The CDR3 loop spans 14 amino acids. The germline gives CDR1 SGHRS, CDR2 YFSETQ. Here the CDR3 DNA reads TGCGCCAGCAGCTTGTCTGAGGCCGGGGAGACCCAGTACTTC. Translation: CASSLSEAGETQYF.

This clonotype appeared once. The chain employs TRBV15 and TRBJ2-7; 8 bases line up with TRBD2. This CDR3 contains 14 residues. CDR1 LNHNV and CDR2 YYDKDF come from the germline V gene (reference sequence). The CDR3 loop reads CALSAGTSSYEQYF. The DNA of the CDR3 is TGTGCACTATCGGCCGGGACTAGCTCCTACGAGCAGTACTTC. The full variable domain, its missing parts supplied by reference TRBV15 and TRBJ2-7, is DAMVIQNPRYQVTQFGKPVTLSCSQTLNHNVMYWYQQKSSQAPKLLFHYYDKDFNNEADTPDNFQSRRPNTSFCFLDIRSPGLGDTAMYLCALSAGTSSYEQYFGPGTRLTVT.

This clonotype was observed many times. The J gene is TRBJ1-6, the V gene TRBV4-3; tentative D call: TRBD1 (6 bases). The germline CDR1 and CDR2 sequences are LGHNA and YSLEER. The ends were cut back, 3 bases at V and 4 bases at J, with 13 bases in the middle. The CDR3 is 16 amino acids. As DNA, the CDR3 is TGCGCCAGCAGCCAGGTGCCTCAGGGGTATAATTCACCCCTCCACTTT. This sequence encodes CASSQVPQGYNSPLHF.

As to this clonotype: Mismatch with germline at one junction end may stem from a read error. V is TRBV28 and J is TRBJ2-7; no firm D call. The CDR3 has 11 residues. Germline CDR1 MDHEN, CDR2 SYDVKM. CDR3 loop: CASSGTYGQYF. For the CDR3, the DNA is TGTGCCAGCAGTGGTACATACGGGCAGTACTTC.

Points on this clonotype: A read error is possible here, since a much larger clone lies one base away. CDR3 coding DNA: TGCGCCAGCAGCCATCATAATAGCTACGAGCAGTTCTTC. This sequence encodes CASSHHNSYEQFF. This chain links TRBV4-3 with TRBJ2-1, with D hard to call. This CDR3 region has 13 residues. Germline lookup yields CDR1 LGHNA and CDR2 YSLEER. Trimming shortened V by 3 bases and J by 10 bases, and 13 bases separated the two germline ends.

The CDR3 region has the DNA TGTGCCAGCAGGCAGGACGGGCTTAATTCACCCCTCCACTTT. Translated: CASRQDGLNSPLHF. The gene calls are TRBV5-4 and TRBJ1-6; D unclear. The CDR3 runs 14 residues. CDR1 is SGHNT and CDR2 is YYREEE in the germline V gene (reference sequence). Between the trimmed V and J ends, which lost 5 bases and 6 bases, there was a span of 12 bases.

In its sample, this clonotype was seen a few times. A much larger clone differs by one base, so this may be a read error. V usage is TRBV7-6 and J usage is TRBJ2-5, with a possible D match to TRBD1 (6 bases). This CDR3 is 16 amino acids long. The germline gives CDR1 SGHVS, CDR2 FNYEAQ. V dropped 1 base and J dropped 11 bases, with 23 bases sitting between them. CDR3 DNA: TGTGCCAGCAGCTTAGGGTTAGGGACAAGGATGAATGAGCAGTACTTC. It yields the protein CASSLGLGTRMNEQYF.